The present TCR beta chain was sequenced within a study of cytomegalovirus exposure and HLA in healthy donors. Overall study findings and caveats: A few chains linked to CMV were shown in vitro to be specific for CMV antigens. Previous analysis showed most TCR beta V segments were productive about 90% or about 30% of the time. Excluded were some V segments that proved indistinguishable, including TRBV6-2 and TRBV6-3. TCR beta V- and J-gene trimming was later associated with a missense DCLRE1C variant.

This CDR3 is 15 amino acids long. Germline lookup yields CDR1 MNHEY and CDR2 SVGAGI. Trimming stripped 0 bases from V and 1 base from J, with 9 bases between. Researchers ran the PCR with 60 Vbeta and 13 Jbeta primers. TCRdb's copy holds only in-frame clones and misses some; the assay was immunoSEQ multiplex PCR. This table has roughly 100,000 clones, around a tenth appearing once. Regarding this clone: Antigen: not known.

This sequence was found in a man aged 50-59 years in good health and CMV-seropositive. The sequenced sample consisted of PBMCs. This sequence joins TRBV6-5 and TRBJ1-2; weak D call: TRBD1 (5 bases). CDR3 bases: TGTGCCAGCAGTTACTCGCCTCAGGGTAACTATGGCTACACCTTC. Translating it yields CASSYSPQGNYGYTF.